Each of the 30 T cell receptor beta chains below was sequenced from the same sample in a study of T cells after posttransplantation cyclophosphamide. Sampled 1 year posttransplant, controls received myeloablative marrow transplants, methotrexate and a calcineurin inhibitor. Method: immunoSEQ multiplex PCR; TCRdb's copy keeps in-frame clones and lacks some. The sample yields about 16,000 clones, around nine tenths seen once. The material was PBMCs, obtained after an allogeneic stem cell transplant with a calcineurin inhibitor and methotrexate. The receptors stem from a male patient aged 45 to 59 who received an allogeneic stem cell transplant from an unrelated donor, was CMV-positive, and had chronic GVHD only. Some T cells could come from the graft donor.

The chain employs TRBV9 and TRBJ2-3; 12 bases match TRBD2. V was pared by 4 bases and J by 4 bases, with 4 bases of the junction left unmatched. Germline assignment: CDR1 SGDLS and CDR2 YYNGEE. The CDR3 totals 15 residues. The chain's CDR3 is CASSSRLAGADTQYF. As DNA, the CDR3 is TGTGCCAGCAGCTCGCGACTAGCGGGAGCAGATACGCAGTATTTT.

In regard to this clone: Within the sample, other DNA sequences also encode this same CDR3. The chain joins TRBV7-2 to TRBJ1-1, with TRBD1 matching 7 bases. The ends lost 4 bases at V and 0 bases at J; junction bases unmatched: 2. The germline V gene encodes CDR1 SGHTA and CDR2 FQGNSA. The CDR3 totals 14 residues. This chain's CDR3 is CASSWDRLNTEAFF. CDR3 nucleotide sequence: TGTGCCAGCAGCTGGGACAGACTGAACACTGAAGCTTTCTTT.

V usage is TRBV25-1 and J usage is TRBJ1-2, with 7 bases fitting TRBD1. Germline loops: CDR1 MGHDK, CDR2 SYGVNS. CDR3 length: 12 residues. V was pared by 6 bases and J by 7 bases, with 5 bases of the junction left unmatched. In DNA form, the CDR3 reads TGTGCCAGCAGACAGGGGCGGGGTGGCTACACCTTC. Encoded protein: CASRQGRGGYTF.

CDR3 loop: CATSGGAGVTYNEQFF. For the CDR3, the DNA is TGTGCCACCAGCGGGGGAGCGGGAGTAACCTACAATGAGCAGTTCTTC. The V and J genes are TRBV15 and TRBJ2-1; 8 nucleotides align to TRBD2. V was clipped by 5 bases and J by 2 bases; unmatched bases: 8. Germline V lookup: CDR1 LNHNV, CDR2 YYDKDF (reference sequence). The CDR3 loop spans 16 amino acids.

In DNA, the CDR3 is TGTGCCAGCAGCACCCGGACAGGAGCCTCCTACGAGCAGTACTTC. It is translated as CASSTRTGASYEQYF. The rearrangement joins TRBV5-4 to TRBJ2-7; 7 nucleotides agree with TRBD1. V lost 4 bases to trimming and J lost 0 bases; unmatched junction nucleotides: 7. The CDR3 is 15 amino acids. The germline CDR1 and CDR2 sequences are SGHNT and YYREEE (reference sequence).

This clone was seen only once. The CDR3 DNA follows: TGTGCCAGTAGGCCCCATTTCGTGAGGGGCACAGATACGCAGTATTTT. It encodes CASRPHFVRGTDTQYF. V gene TRBV19 combines with J gene TRBJ2-3, with a weak D call TRBD2 (5 bases). CDR1 is LNHDA, CDR2 SQIVND, per germline (reference sequence). The CDR3 sequence is 16 residues long. Trimming cost V 6 bases and J 1 base, with 17 bases left between them.

The rearrangement links TRBV18 to TRBJ1-5; D gene unclear. The CDR3 extends over 13 amino acids. Germline V lookup: CDR1 KGHSH, CDR2 LQKENI. V was cut by 5 bases and J by 4 bases, with 9 bases left in between. The CDR3, as DNA: TGTGCCAGCTCAGAGGAGGGAAATCAGCCCCAGCATTTT. Protein: CASSEEGNQPQHF.

This chain uses TRBV28 with TRBJ1-5, with no clear D. Germline V lookup: CDR1 MDHEN, CDR2 SYDVKM. The ends were cut back, 7 bases at V and 2 bases at J, with 18 bases in the middle. The CDR3 sequence is 16 residues long. As DNA, the CDR3 is TGTGCCAGCAATCCCCCCCGGATCGGAGGCAATCAGCCCCAGCATTTT. Protein sequence: CASNPPRIGGNQPQHF. Full variable domain (remainder filled in from reference TRBV28 and TRBJ1-5): DVKVTQSSRYLVKRTGEKVFLECVQDMDHENMFWYRQDPGLGLRLIYFSYDVKMKEKGDIPEGYSVSREKKERFSLILESASTNQTSMYLCASNPPRIGGNQPQHFGDGTRLSIL.

V usage is TRBV5-6 and J usage is TRBJ1-5; 8 bases fit TRBD1. The CDR3 loop spans 16 amino acids. Germline loops: CDR1 SGHDT, CDR2 YYEEEE. V was pared by 4 bases and J by 1 base, with 7 bases of the junction left unmatched. CDR3 nucleotides: TGTGCCAGCAGCCAGAACAGGGGGATGAGCAATCAGCCCCAGCATTTT. Translated, it gives CASSQNRGMSNQPQHF.

CDR3 in amino acids: CASSLRTEVYEQYF. CDR3 in DNA: TGCGCCAGCAGCCTCCGGACAGAAGTCTACGAGCAGTACTTC. J is TRBJ2-7 and V is TRBV5-1, with a weak D call TRBD1 (6 bases). CDR1 and CDR2 (germline): SGHRS, YFSETQ. The CDR3 contains 14 residues. V was cut by 4 bases and J by 3 bases, with 14 bases left in between.

The V call is TRBV5-1, the J call TRBJ2-2, with D possibly TRBD2 on 6 matching bases. V shed 4 bases and J shed 2 bases, with 12 bases lying between them. Looked up from germline, CDR1 is SGHRS and CDR2 is YFSETQ. This CDR3 has 15 residues. The CDR3 here is CASSSSGTNTGELFF. CDR3 nucleotides: TGCGCCAGCAGCAGTAGCGGTACTAACACCGGGGAGCTGTTTTTT.

The rearrangement joins TRBV10-3 to TRBJ1-1; 9 bases fit TRBD1. This CDR3 has 14 amino acids. CDR1 is ENHRY, CDR2 SYGVKD, per germline. With 6 bases clipped from V and 0 bases from J, the junction kept 2 bases outside the gene matches. The CDR3 DNA is TGTGCCATCAGCCGGGACAGGGTGAACACTGAAGCTTTCTTT. Protein product: CAISRDRVNTEAFF.

In this sample, this clone turned up a few times. The chain couples TRBV28 to TRBJ2-5; the match to TRBD2 covers 11 bases. Gene TRBJ2-7 matches the end of the DNA better, so the J call may be wrong. The germline V gene encodes CDR1 MDHEN and CDR2 SYDVKM. This CDR3 comprises 15 residues. The CDR3: CASSSLAGGSYEQYF. The CDR3 DNA reads as TGTGCCAGCAGCAGTCTAGCGGGAGGTTCCTACGAGCAGTACTTC.

The CDR3, as DNA: TGTGCCAGCAGCTTCCAACAGGGATCCACCGGGGAGCTGTTTTTT. Its translation is CASSFQQGSTGELFF. The gene calls are TRBV7-2 and TRBJ2-2, with D possibly TRBD1 on 6 matching bases. Germline loops: CDR1 SGHTA, CDR2 FQGNSA. The V end was cut by 3 bases, the J end by 4 bases, with 12 bases between. This CDR3 contains 15 residues.

The rearrangement joins TRBV5-1 to TRBJ2-1, with TRBD2 identical over 8 bases. Germline V gene sequence: CDR1 SGHRS, CDR2 YFSETQ. The CDR3 contains 15 residues. Trimming cost V 0 bases and J 8 bases; bases outside gene matches: 7. The CDR3 is CASSLAEREIDEQFF. The CDR3, as DNA: TGCGCCAGCAGCTTGGCCGAGCGGGAGATAGATGAGCAGTTCTTC. Together with reference TRBV5-1 and TRBJ2-1, the CDR3 gives the full variable domain: KAGVTQTPRYLIKTRGQQVTLSCSPISGHRSVSWYQQTPGQGLQFLFEYFSETQRNKGNFPGRFSGRQFSNSRSEMNVSTLELGDSALYLCASSLAEREIDEQFFGPGTRLTVL.

The rearrangement uses TRBV27 and TRBJ2-7; the D gene is possibly TRBD2 (6 bases). V lost 1 base and J 3 bases, leaving 13 bases between the germline ends. The CDR3 length is 15 residues. CDR1 and CDR2 (germline): MNHEY, SMNVEV (reference sequence). The CDR3 region has the DNA TGTGCCAGCAGTTTATTTGAGGGAGGAGGCTACGAGCAGTACTTC. It translates to CASSLFEGGGYEQYF.

The chain joins TRBV2 to TRBJ1-1, with 7 bases aligning to TRBD1. Germline trimming cut 4 bases from V and 6 bases from J; bases unmatched to any gene: 5. The CDR3 contains 13 residues. The germline CDR1 and CDR2 sequences are SNHLY and FYNNEI. The CDR3 sequence: CASSVQGDSEAFF. CDR3 nucleotide sequence: TGTGCCAGCAGTGTCCAGGGGGATTCTGAAGCTTTCTTT.

This chain uses TRBV7-9 with TRBJ2-2; 11 nucleotides agree with TRBD2. The ends lost 8 bases at V and 6 bases at J; junction bases unmatched: 14. CDR1 and CDR2 (germline): SEHNR, FQNEAQ (reference sequence). The CDR3 is 17 amino acids. The CDR3 coding sequence is TGTGCCAGCTTACCAGGCCTAGCGGGGGGCACCGCCGGGGAGCTGTTTTTT. Its protein is CASLPGLAGGTAGELFF.

This clone was seen just once. This chain connects TRBV4-3 to TRBJ2-2; possibly TRBD2 for D (6 bases). The V gene lost 0 bases and the J gene lost 5 bases, with 16 bases spanning the gap. CDR3 length: 17 residues. Germline lookup yields CDR1 LGHNA and CDR2 YSLEER. Here the CDR3 DNA reads TGCGCCAGCAGCCAAGATCTAGTCCCTGCGGGAACCGGGGAGCTGTTTTTT. Its translation: CASSQDLVPAGTGELFF.

J is TRBJ2-1 and V is TRBV11-2; TRBD1 aligns across 7 bases. The CDR3 extends over 12 amino acids. Per the germline V gene, CDR1 is SGHAT and CDR2 is FQNNGV. The J segment lost 10 bases and the V segment lost 2 bases, leaving 2 bases of the junction unmatched. The CDR3 region is CASSLWGQEQFF. The CDR3 region has the DNA TGTGCCAGCAGCTTATGGGGACAGGAGCAGTTCTTC.

The gene calls are TRBV6-1 and TRBJ1-1; TRBD1 matches at 10 bases. The J segment lost 5 bases and the V segment lost 6 bases, leaving 6 bases of the junction unmatched. The CDR3 covers 14 residues. Germline values: CDR1 MNHNS, CDR2 SASEGT. The CDR3 protein is CASSPGQGTTEAFF. Written as DNA, the CDR3 is TGTGCCAGCAGCCCGGGACAGGGGACGACTGAAGCTTTCTTT.

V and J are TRBV4-1 and TRBJ2-5, with a weak D call TRBD1 (5 bases). The CDR3 totals 14 residues. Germline V gene sequence: CDR1 MGHRA, CDR2 YSYEKL. Trimming took off 4 bases at V and 8 bases at J, with 17 bases between the two ends. CDR3 sequence: CASSPKSLGATQYF. The CDR3 bases are TGCGCCAGCAGCCCTAAATCCCTAGGGGCCACCCAGTACTTC.

The CDR3 DNA is TGTGCCAGCAGCTCTAGGCCCCGTTCGGAAGATACGCAGTATTTT. This encodes CASSSRPRSEDTQYF. This chain joins TRBV5-4 and TRBJ2-3; D is unclear. This CDR3 is built from 15 residues. Germline V gene sequence: CDR1 SGHNT, CDR2 YYREEE (reference sequence). Trimming removed 3 bases from V and 5 bases from J, with 16 bases in between.

The V gene is TRBV18, the J gene TRBJ1-1, with D possibly being TRBD1 (5 bases). V shed 3 bases and J shed 1 base, with 9 bases lying between them. Germline V gene data show CDR1 as KGHSH and CDR2 as LQKENI. The CDR3 consists of 14 residues. The CDR3 region has the DNA TGTGCCAGCTCACCTGGGACTGGGAACACTGAAGCTTTCTTT. Translating gives CASSPGTGNTEAFF.

The chain links TRBV7-2 to TRBJ1-1, with 7 bases fitting TRBD1. With 7 bases clipped from V and 2 bases from J, the junction kept 4 bases outside the gene matches. Germline V CDR1 and CDR2: SGHTA, FQGNSA. The CDR3 covers 13 residues. CDR3 loop: CASIRQGNTEAFF. The DNA of the CDR3 is TGTGCCAGCATCCGACAGGGAAACACTGAAGCTTTCTTT.

The V call is TRBV6-6, the J call TRBJ2-1; 7 nucleotides align to TRBD1. Germline lookup yields CDR1 MNHNY and CDR2 SVGAGI (reference sequence). The CDR3 covers 13 residues. J gave up 3 bases and V 10 bases, and 6 bases lay outside the gene matches. As DNA, the CDR3 is TGTGCCATTTGGGACAGTATCTACAATGAGCAGTTCTTC. The encoded protein is CAIWDSIYNEQFF.

This clone was seen once. This chain links TRBV10-1 with TRBJ2-5, with D possibly matching TRBD1 (6 bases). Germline CDR1 WNHNN, CDR2 SYGVQD (reference sequence). This CDR3 region has 15 residues. Trimming shortened V by 6 bases and J by 5 bases, and 19 bases separated the two germline ends. This chain's CDR3 is CASSPGVARGETQYF. Written as DNA, the CDR3 is TGCGCCAGCAGCCCTGGAGTAGCGAGGGGGGAGACCCAGTACTTC.

This chain links TRBV4-3 with TRBJ2-5; a possible D gene is TRBD1 (5 bases). Gene TRBJ2-7 matches the end of the DNA better, so the J call may be wrong. The V gene's germline CDR1 is LGHNA and CDR2 YSLEER. The CDR3 loop spans 14 amino acids. The CDR3 region is CASSQGAGSYEQYF. Here the CDR3 DNA reads TGCGCCAGCAGCCAGGGCGCAGGGTCGTACGAGCAGTACTTC.

The V gene is TRBV6-1, the J gene TRBJ1-1, with a possible D match to TRBD1 (6 bases). V was clipped by 5 bases and J by 8 bases, with 12 bases between them. The CDR3 has 12 residues. Germline V gene sequence: CDR1 MNHNS, CDR2 SASEGT. The CDR3: CASSSRGGEAFF. The CDR3 DNA reads TGTGCCAGCAGTTCGAGGGGGGGAGAAGCTTTCTTT.

The chain uses TRBV12-5 and TRBJ2-1; possible D gene TRBD2, 5 bases. The CDR3 has 12 amino acids. Between the trimmed V and J ends, which lost 7 bases and 9 bases, there was a span of 13 bases. Germline V gene sequence: CDR1 LGHNT, CDR2 FRNRAP. CDR3 sequence reads: CASDPLGSEQFF. CDR3 DNA sequence: TGTGCTAGTGATCCACTAGGTAGTGAGCAGTTCTTC.